This T cell receptor beta chain was recorded in a study of cytomegalovirus exposure and HLA in healthy donors. Study details: An earlier analysis found under 130 million unique TCR beta sequences from approximately 200 million T cells. Regarding the study as a whole: Specificity for CMV antigens was confirmed in vitro for three of the CMV-associated chains. Other equally common chains were less clonally expanded than HLA-associated TCR beta chains, a later analysis showed.

The PCR contained 60 Vbeta and 13 Jbeta primers. Repertoires were generated with immunoSEQ multiplex PCR, while TCRdb's copy carries only in-frame clones and drops some. The repertoire holds 150,000 to 180,000 clones, with roughly 77% as singletons. On this clone: Its antigen is undetermined.

The CDR3 totals 17 residues. V was cut by 0 bases and J by 0 bases, with 13 bases left in between. Per the germline V gene, CDR1 is SGHRS and CDR2 is YFSETQ. The specimen sequenced was PBMCs. V usage is TRBV5-1 and J usage is TRBJ1-5, with D possibly TRBD1 on 5 matching bases. This TCR was sampled from a man between 25 and 39 years old in good health and CMV-seropositive. The DNA for the CDR3 is TGCGCCAGCAGCTTGGTCCCCCGACAGAATAGCAATCAGCCCCAGCATTTT. It yields the protein CASSLVPRQNSNQPQHF.